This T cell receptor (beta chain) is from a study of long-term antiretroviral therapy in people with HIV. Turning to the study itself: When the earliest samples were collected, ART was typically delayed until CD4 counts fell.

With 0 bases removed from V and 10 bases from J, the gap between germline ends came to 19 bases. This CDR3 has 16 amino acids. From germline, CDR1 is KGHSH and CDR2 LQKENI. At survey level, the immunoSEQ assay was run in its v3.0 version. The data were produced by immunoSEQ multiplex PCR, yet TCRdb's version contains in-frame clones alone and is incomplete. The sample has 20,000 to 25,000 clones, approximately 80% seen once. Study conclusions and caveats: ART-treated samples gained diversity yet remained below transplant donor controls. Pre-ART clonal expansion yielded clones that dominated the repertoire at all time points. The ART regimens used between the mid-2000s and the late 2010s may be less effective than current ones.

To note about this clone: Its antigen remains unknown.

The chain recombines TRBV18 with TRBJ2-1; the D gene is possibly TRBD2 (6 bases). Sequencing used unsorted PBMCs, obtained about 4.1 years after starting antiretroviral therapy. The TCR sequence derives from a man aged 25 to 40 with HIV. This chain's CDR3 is CASSPPGLKRAKEQFF. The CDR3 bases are TGTGCCAGCTCACCACCCGGATTAAAGCGGGCTAAAGAGCAGTTCTTC.